The rows below give T cell receptor beta chains drawn from one sample of a study of cytomegalovirus exposure and HLA in healthy donors. Generated by immunoSEQ multiplex PCR, the TCRdb table keeps only in-frame clones and is missing some. The sample comprises 68,000 or so clones, 95% to 97% of which are singletons, and approximately 2.5% rests with the top ten. Sequenced material: PBMCs. The receptors stem from a man between 18 and 29 years old in good health and CMV-seronegative. CDR3s include the opening cysteine and the closing phenylalanine or tryptophan. D genes are given only for firm matches. Clone sizes are given selectively: once, few, many, or a class where the clone is expanded.

d_gene,j_gene,len,v_gene,abundance,CDR3aa,CDR3nt
NA,TRBJ2-1,15,TRBV6-5,NA,CASSYATPSYNEQFF,TGTGCCAGCAGTTACGCAACACCGTCCTACAATGAGCAGTTCTTC
TRBD1,TRBJ2-5,13,TRBV28,NA,CASSLTGGETQYF,TGTGCCAGCAGTTTGACAGGGGGAGAGACCCAGTACTTC
NA,TRBJ1-5,14,TRBV28,NA,CASSLLQQNQPQHF,TGTGCCAGCAGTTTGCTACAGCAAAATCAGCCCCAGCATTTT
NA,TRBJ1-5,14,TRBV4-1,NA,CASSQDRQDQPQHF,TGCGCCAGCAGCCAAGACAGACAGGATCAGCCCCAGCATTTT
NA,TRBJ1-1,16,TRBV4-1,NA,CASSQDQGTGNTEAFF,TGCGCCAGCAGCCAAGATCAGGGGACGGGGAACACTGAAGCTTTCTTT
TRBD1,TRBJ2-3,15,TRBV9,NA,CASSAGQGGTDTQYF,TGTGCCAGCAGCGCAGGACAGGGGGGGACAGATACGCAGTATTTT
NA,TRBJ2-1,13,TRBV4-1,NA,CASSQDTYPGQFF,TGCGCCAGCAGCCAAGACACTTACCCCGGGCAGTTCTTC
TRBD1,TRBJ1-2,16,TRBV19,NA,CASSIAGTGVVYGYTF,TGTGCCAGTAGTATAGCTGGGACAGGGGTCGTCTATGGCTACACCTTC
NA,TRBJ1-5,13,TRBV28,NA,CASTLRESQPQHF,TGTGCCAGCACCCTGAGGGAGAGTCAGCCCCAGCATTTT
NA,TRBJ1-2,13,TRBV19,NA,CASSMGVPYGYTF,TGTGCCAGTAGTATGGGAGTGCCCTATGGCTACACCTTC
NA,TRBJ1-2,13,TRBV29-1,NA,CSVEDRSYYGYTF,TGCAGCGTTGAAGATAGGAGTTACTATGGCTACACCTTC
NA,TRBJ1-5,13,TRBV7-8,NA,CASSFGTNQPQHF,TGTGCCAGCAGCTTTGGGACTAATCAGCCCCAGCATTTT
NA,TRBJ1-4,12,TRBV11-2,NA,CASSLEGRKLFF,TGTGCCAGCAGCTTAGAGGGGCGAAAACTGTTTTTT
TRBD1,TRBJ1-1,14,TRBV13,NA,CASSFGAGGTEAFF,TGTGCCAGCAGCTTCGGGGCAGGGGGCACTGAAGCTTTCTTT
NA,TRBJ1-6,16,TRBV4-2,NA,CASSQGVGRDNSPLHF,TGTGCCAGCAGCCAAGGTGTGGGCAGAGATAATTCACCCCTCCACTTT
NA,TRBJ2-1,16,TRBV27,NA,CASSPLIQGAYNEQFF,TGTGCCAGCAGTCCCCTAATACAGGGCGCCTACAATGAGCAGTTCTTC
NA,TRBJ2-1,12,TRBV5-6,NA,CASSLGSNEQFF,TGTGCCAGCAGCTTAGGGAGCAATGAGCAGTTCTTC
TRBD2,TRBJ2-7,14,TRBV29-1,NA,CSVELREGGYEQYF,TGCAGCGTTGAACTGCGGGAGGGTGGCTACGAGCAGTACTTC
TRBD2,TRBJ2-3,16,TRBV5-4,NA,CASSLAAGGITDTQYF,TGTGCCAGCAGCTTGGCGGCGGGAGGGATCACAGATACGCAGTATTTT
NA,TRBJ2-1,16,TRBV29-1,NA,CSVEGVRPSSYNEQFF,TGCAGCGTTGAGGGCGTGCGACCCAGCTCCTACAATGAGCAGTTCTTC
NA,TRBJ2-7,12,TRBV5-1,NA,CASSAGLDEQYF,TGCGCCAGCAGTGCGGGGCTTGACGAGCAGTACTTC
NA,TRBJ2-2,14,TRBV27,once,CASSSTGNTGELFF,TGTGCCAGCAGTTCGACAGGAAATACCGGGGAGCTGTTTTTT
TRBD1,TRBJ1-1,13,TRBV2,once,CASRDRGNTEAFF,TGTGCCAGCAGGGACAGGGGGAACACTGAAGCTTTCTTT
TRBD2,TRBJ2-7,15,TRBV10-2,NA,CASSARGGLSYEQYF,TGCGCCAGCAGTGCGCGGGGGGGACTCTCCTACGAGCAGTACTTC
NA,TRBJ1-1,14,TRBV14,once,CASSPTGMNTEAFF,TGTGCCAGCAGTCCAACAGGGATGAACACTGAAGCTTTCTTT
TRBD2,TRBJ2-7,18,TRBV5-4,NA,CASSLGGTSGRSSYEQYF,TGTGCCAGCAGCTTGGGCGGGACTAGCGGGAGGAGCTCCTACGAGCAGTACTTC
NA,TRBJ1-3,14,TRBV6-5,NA,CASREQISGNTIYF,TGTGCCAGCAGGGAACAGATCTCTGGAAACACCATATATTTT
NA,TRBJ2-5,13,TRBV2,NA,CASSPRGRETQYF,TGTGCCAGCAGCCCAAGAGGGAGGGAGACCCAGTACTTC
NA,TRBJ2-1,14,TRBV11-2,NA,CASSPGGGYNEQFF,TGTGCCAGCAGCCCAGGTGGGGGGTACAATGAGCAGTTCTTC
TRBD1,TRBJ1-6,13,TRBV7-8,NA,CASRDRGNSPLHF,TGTGCCTCTCGGGACAGGGGAAATTCACCCCTCCACTTT
NA,TRBJ1-2,14,TRBV5-4,NA,CASRGGAGNYGYTF,TGTGCCAGCAGGGGTGGGGCAGGGAACTATGGCTACACCTTC
NA,TRBJ1-4,16,TRBV28,NA,CASSQNLGRSYEKLFF,TGTGCCAGCAGCCAAAACCTGGGGCGGTCGTATGAAAAACTGTTTTTT
NA,TRBJ2-7,14,TRBV30,NA,CAWRRGGDSYEQYF,TGTGCCTGGAGAAGGGGCGGGGATTCCTACGAGCAGTACTTC
NA,TRBJ1-2,12,TRBV6-5,NA,CASTTANYGYTF,TGTGCCAGCACTACAGCTAACTATGGCTACACCTTC
NA,TRBJ2-6,17,TRBV5-4,NA,CASTRQAPPSGANVLTF,TGTGCCAGCACCCGACAGGCGCCGCCCTCTGGGGCCAACGTCCTGACTTTC
NA,TRBJ2-7,13,TRBV5-1,few,CASSLEPLWEQYF,TGCGCCAGCAGCTTGGAGCCTCTGTGGGAGCAGTACTTC
NA,TRBJ1-1,15,TRBV7-9,NA,CASSLVLDMSTEAFF,TGTGCCAGCAGCTTAGTTCTCGACATGTCCACTGAAGCTTTCTTT
TRBD2,TRBJ2-3,17,TRBV27,NA,CASSFFGTSGSTDTQYF,TGTGCCAGCAGTTTCTTCGGGACTAGCGGGAGCACAGATACGCAGTATTTT
TRBD2,TRBJ2-3,15,TRBV7-7,once,CASSLGLASTDTQYF,TGTGCTAGCAGCTTGGGACTAGCGAGCACAGATACGCAGTATTTT
TRBD1,TRBJ2-1,13,TRBV19,NA,CASNPGQIGEQFF,TGTGCCAGTAACCCGGGACAGATCGGTGAGCAGTTCTTC
NA,TRBJ1-4,13,TRBV6-1,NA,CASSQGRGEKLFF,TGTGCCAGCAGTCAGGGGAGGGGAGAAAAACTGTTTTTT
TRBD1,TRBJ2-3,15,TRBV4-1,NA,CASSQGQGATDTQYF,TGCGCCAGCAGCCAAGGACAGGGGGCCACAGATACGCAGTATTTT
NA,TRBJ2-1,15,TRBV7-9,NA,CASSPTSVSYNEQFF,TGTGCCAGCAGCCCCACTAGTGTTTCCTACAATGAGCAGTTCTTC
NA,TRBJ2-5,16,TRBV5-4,NA,CASSLGRLGPQETQYF,TGTGCCAGCAGCTTGGGGCGATTGGGGCCTCAAGAGACCCAGTACTTC
TRBD1,TRBJ1-5,13,TRBV5-8,NA,CASSWDRNQPQHF,TGTGCCAGCAGCTGGGACAGAAATCAGCCCCAGCATTTT
TRBD1,TRBJ1-1,15,TRBV11-1,NA,CASSKDRVANTEAFF,TGTGCCAGCAGCAAGGACAGGGTGGCGAACACTGAAGCTTTCTTT
NA,TRBJ1-2,13,TRBV7-8,once,CASSPLWGDGYTF,TGTGCCAGCAGCCCCCTATGGGGCGATGGCTACACCTTC
TRBD1,TRBJ1-4,16,TRBV7-9,NA,CASSLRDSRFSEKLFF,TGTGCCAGCAGCTTAAGGGACAGTCGGTTTAGCGAAAAACTGTTTTTT
TRBD1,TRBJ2-2,13,TRBV6-5,NA,CASSRQGAGELFF,TGTGCCAGCAGTAGACAGGGGGCCGGGGAGCTGTTTTTT
TRBD1,TRBJ2-1,14,TRBV11-3,NA,CASRGTDSYNEQFF,TGTGCCAGCAGAGGGACAGACTCCTACAATGAGCAGTTCTTC
NA,TRBJ2-2,16,TRBV27,NA,CASSPSQGSNTGELFF,TGTGCCAGCAGTCCCTCACAGGGATCGAACACCGGGGAGCTGTTTTTT